The T cell receptor (beta chain) described here comes from a study of shared clonotypes between healthy human individuals. Study-wide findings and caveats: Larger estimated richness was generally recorded for naive subsets relative to memory subsets. Clonotypes not shared had lower generation probabilities than those common to all four donors.

Methods used by the authors: ImmunoSEQ gave junction-only sequences without quality scores, so filtering differed. Here immunoSEQ multiplex PCR was the method, and the copy in TCRdb shows in-frame clones only, minus some. The V and J calls and the clone size are those of that table, but D and trimming were determined from the DNA. The profile shows about 1.5 million clones, 95% to 99% of them singletons. Partitioning of CD4+ cells yielded a CD45RA+ naive subset and a CD45RA-negative memory subset. V gave up 0 bases and J gave up 6 bases, with 13 bases separating them. Looked up from germline, CDR1 is SGHRS and CDR2 is YFSETQ. This CDR3 spans 14 amino acids. In the case of this clone: Antigen: not known.

This chain links TRBV5-1 with TRBJ2-7; no clear D. This receptor was identified in a young man in good health. Sequenced: naive CD4+ T cells sorted from blood. Subset defined: CD45RA+ positively selected. For the CDR3, the DNA is TGCGCCAGCAGCTTGGGATTACAAGCCGGCGAGCAGTACTTC. This translates into CASSLGLQAGEQYF.